The 17 T cell receptor beta chains given below trace back to one sample, sequenced in a study of T cell responses to AZD1222 COVID-19 vaccine. Assay: immunoSEQ multiplex PCR; the TCRdb copy retains only in-frame clones and omits some. The data contain approximately 70,000 clones, roughly 84% of them singletons. The specimen comprised peripheral blood, sampled on day 0 of AZD1222 vaccination. The receptor set was obtained from an adult in good health.

The chain joins TRBV20-1 to TRBJ1-1; possibly TRBD1 for D (6 bases). This CDR3 has 10 residues. Germline V CDR1 and CDR2: DFQATT, SNEGSKA (reference sequence). Trimming left V 5 bases short and J 10 bases short, with 11 bases between. The DNA of the CDR3 is TGCAGTGCTCGGGGGGCAGGAGCTTTCTTT. Translated: CSARGAGAFF.

This clone was counted between two and nine times. The V gene is TRBV7-2, the J gene TRBJ1-1; D unclear. The CDR3 is 14 residues long. V dropped 3 bases and J dropped 1 base, with 9 bases sitting between them. Germline V gene lookup returns CDR1 SGHTA and CDR2 FQGNSA. The CDR3 nucleotides are TGTGCCAGCAGCTTTGACCGGGGGAACACTGAAGCTTTCTTT. Protein product: CASSFDRGNTEAFF.

There are a few counts of this clone. The CDR3 nucleotides are TGTGCCAGCAGCTTAGTGGCAGGGGGAGCTTTCTTT. This gives the protein CASSLVAGGAFF. The chain links TRBV7-2 to TRBJ1-1; 7 bases line up with TRBD1. Trimming cost V 1 base and J 10 bases; bases outside gene matches: 3. This CDR3 is 12 amino acids long. The germline V gene encodes CDR1 SGHTA and CDR2 FQGNSA.

V and J are TRBV2 and TRBJ1-5, with 8 bases that match TRBD1. CDR1 and CDR2 (germline): SNHLY, FYNNEI. V was clipped by 3 bases and J by 6 bases; unmatched bases: 7. This CDR3 has 15 amino acids. In DNA form, the CDR3 reads TGTGCCAGCAGTGATGGCAGGGGGCGTTTTCAGCCCCAGCATTTT. The encoded protein is CASSDGRGRFQPQHF.

The chain recombines TRBV3-1 (or the pseudogene TRBV3-2) with TRBJ2-1; possibly TRBD2 for D (6 bases). Germline V gene data show CDR1 as LGHDT and CDR2 as YNNKEL (reference sequence). The CDR3 has 15 amino acids. V gave up 1 base and J gave up 6 bases, with 13 bases separating them. The CDR3 region has the DNA TGTGCCAGCAGCCAAGTTCTACTAGCAAGCAATGAGCAGTTCTTC. As protein: CASSQVLLASNEQFF.

This sequence joins TRBV6-5 and TRBJ1-2; 7 nucleotides agree with TRBD1. V was clipped by 8 bases and J by 0 bases; unmatched bases: 6. There are 14 residues in the CDR3. CDR1 is MNHEY, CDR2 SVGAGI, per germline. CDR3 region: CASAGGTANYGYTF. The CDR3 DNA reads as TGTGCCAGCGCTGGAGGGACAGCTAACTATGGCTACACCTTC.

J is TRBJ2-7 and V is TRBV30, with D maybe TRBD1 (6 bases). The CDR3 sequence is 14 residues long. The V end lost 0 bases, the J end lost 3 bases, and 12 bases lay between the germline ends. Germline V gene data show CDR1 as GTSNPN and CDR2 as SVGIG (reference sequence). In nucleotides, the CDR3 is TGTGCCTGGAGTGTTAGCAGGGGTGGCTACGAGCAGTACTTC. Encoded protein: CAWSVSRGGYEQYF.

This chain links TRBV5-4 with TRBJ1-2; D is unclear. V was pared by 4 bases and J by 4 bases, with 14 bases between. The germline V gene encodes CDR1 SGHNT and CDR2 YYREEE (reference sequence). This CDR3 region has 14 residues. The CDR3 is CASSTDGTSYGYTF. As DNA, the CDR3 is TGTGCCAGCAGCACGGACGGAACGAGCTATGGCTACACCTTC.

The J gene is TRBJ2-1, the V gene TRBV6-5; 7 positions match TRBD1. J lost 0 bases, V lost 8 bases, and 4 bases had no gene match. CDR1 and CDR2 (germline): MNHEY, SVGAGI. CDR3 size: 14 residues. This CDR3 reads CASRTGYSYNEQFF. In nucleotides, the CDR3 is TGTGCCAGCCGGACAGGCTACTCCTACAATGAGCAGTTCTTC.

This sequence joins TRBV12-3 or TRBV12-4 and TRBJ1-1, with a tentative D call TRBD1 (5 bases). This CDR3 spans 13 amino acids. Trimming took 1 base from V and 5 from J, leaving 8 bases between them. The CDR3 region is CASSLGGGTEAFF. The CDR3 region has the DNA TGTGCCAGCAGTTTAGGGGGGGGGACTGAAGCTTTCTTT.

V usage is TRBV7-9 and J usage is TRBJ1-1; maybe TRBD1 (5 bases). V was shortened by 5 bases and J by 1 base, with 11 bases between the two germline ends. From germline, CDR1 is SEHNR and CDR2 FQNEAQ (reference sequence). The CDR3 runs 14 residues. CDR3 sequence reads: CASSPFQGNTEAFF. CDR3 nucleotide sequence: TGTGCCAGCAGCCCCTTTCAGGGGAACACTGAAGCTTTCTTT.

V gene TRBV10-3 combines with J gene TRBJ1-2; 7 nucleotides line up with TRBD1. The CDR3 contains 14 residues. The V and J ends lost 7 bases and 7 bases, in that order; junction bases with no gene match: 12. The germline V gene encodes CDR1 ENHRY and CDR2 SYGVKD. CDR3 amino acids: CAITGRVDRAGYTF. The DNA of the CDR3 is TGTGCCATCACCGGAAGGGTCGACAGGGCTGGCTACACCTTC.

This clone was recorded once. The V call is TRBV24-1, the J call TRBJ1-4; a weak D match, TRBD1 (5 bases). The ends were cut back, 4 bases at V and 0 bases at J, with 17 bases in the middle. The CDR3 is 18 amino acids. The germline V gene has CDR1 KGHDR and CDR2 SFDVKD. Here the CDR3 DNA reads TGTGCCACCAGTGACCTTTGGTGGGGGTTAGCAACTAATGAAAAACTGTTTTTT. Encoded protein: CATSDLWWGLATNEKLFF.

This clone was picked up a small number of times. The DNA for the CDR3 is TGTGCCAGCTCACCACAGCAGGATTCGGACACTGAAGCTTTCTTT. Translated: CASSPQQDSDTEAFF. This chain connects TRBV18 to TRBJ1-1; D unresolved. V lost 1 base to trimming and J lost 3 bases, with 12 bases between them. The length of the CDR3 is 15 residues. In germline, CDR1 is KGHSH, CDR2 LQKENI.

This clone was detected only once. The V call is TRBV9, the J call TRBJ1-6, with D possibly matching TRBD1 (5 bases). CDR3 length: 14 residues. Germline values: CDR1 SGDLS, CDR2 YYNGEE. The V end lost 3 bases, the J end lost 5 bases, and 9 bases lay between the germline ends. This CDR3 reads CASSAGRDNSPLHF. CDR3 DNA sequence: TGTGCCAGCAGCGCAGGGAGGGATAATTCACCCCTCCACTTT.

With regard to this clone: The germline gene is not matched at one end of the junction; a read error may be the cause. The rearrangement links TRBV4-1 to TRBJ1-2; D might be TRBD1 (5 bases). Germline values: CDR1 MGHRA, CDR2 YSYEKL. The CDR3 consists of 12 residues. CDR3 sequence reads: CASSFRWGIVFF. CDR3 DNA sequence: TGCGCCAGCAGCTTTAGGTGGGGGATTGTTTTCTTC.

The chain has TRBV6-5 and TRBJ1-5; D is undetermined. This CDR3 contains 13 residues. The germline V gene has CDR1 MNHEY and CDR2 SVGAGI. Trimming removed 0 bases from V and 6 bases from J, with 6 bases in between. The CDR3 region is CASSYSKGQPQHF. The CDR3 coding sequence is TGTGCCAGCAGTTACTCGAAGGGTCAGCCCCAGCATTTT.